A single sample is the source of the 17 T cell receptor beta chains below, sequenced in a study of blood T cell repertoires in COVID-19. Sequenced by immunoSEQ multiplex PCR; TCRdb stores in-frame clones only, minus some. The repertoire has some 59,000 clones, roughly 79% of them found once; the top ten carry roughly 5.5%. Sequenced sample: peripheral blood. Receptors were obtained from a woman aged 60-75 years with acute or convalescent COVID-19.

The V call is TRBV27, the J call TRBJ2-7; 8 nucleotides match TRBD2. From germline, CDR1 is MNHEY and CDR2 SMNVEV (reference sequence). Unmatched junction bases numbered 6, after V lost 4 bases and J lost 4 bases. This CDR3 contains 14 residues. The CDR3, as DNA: TGTGCCAGCAGTTGGGCGAGCGGGGGTTACGAGCAGTACTTC. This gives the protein CASSWASGGYEQYF.

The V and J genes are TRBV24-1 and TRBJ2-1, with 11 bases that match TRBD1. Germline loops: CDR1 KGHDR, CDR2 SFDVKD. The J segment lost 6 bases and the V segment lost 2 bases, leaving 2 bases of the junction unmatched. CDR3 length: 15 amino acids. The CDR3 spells CATSDSGTGGNEQFF. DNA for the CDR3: TGTGCCACCAGTGATTCCGGGACAGGGGGCAATGAGCAGTTCTTC.

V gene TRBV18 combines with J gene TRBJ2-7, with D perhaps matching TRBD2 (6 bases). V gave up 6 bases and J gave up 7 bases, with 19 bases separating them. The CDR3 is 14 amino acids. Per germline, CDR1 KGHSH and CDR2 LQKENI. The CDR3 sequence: CASSADSQAGEQYF. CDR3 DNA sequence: TGTGCCAGCTCGGCTGATTCACAGGCGGGGGAGCAGTACTTC.

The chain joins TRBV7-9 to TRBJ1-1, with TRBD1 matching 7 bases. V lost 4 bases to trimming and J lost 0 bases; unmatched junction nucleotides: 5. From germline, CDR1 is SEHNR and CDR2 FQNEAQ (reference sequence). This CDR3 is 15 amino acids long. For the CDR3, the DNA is TGTGCCAGCAGCTCACCGGGACAGATGAACACTGAAGCTTTCTTT. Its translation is CASSSPGQMNTEAFF.

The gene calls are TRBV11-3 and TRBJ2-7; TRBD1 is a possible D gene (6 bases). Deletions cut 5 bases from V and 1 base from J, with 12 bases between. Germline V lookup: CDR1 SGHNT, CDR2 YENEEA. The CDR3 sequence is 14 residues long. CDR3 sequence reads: CASSPNQGSYEQYF. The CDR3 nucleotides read TGTGCCAGCAGCCCCAATCAGGGGTCCTACGAGCAGTACTTC.

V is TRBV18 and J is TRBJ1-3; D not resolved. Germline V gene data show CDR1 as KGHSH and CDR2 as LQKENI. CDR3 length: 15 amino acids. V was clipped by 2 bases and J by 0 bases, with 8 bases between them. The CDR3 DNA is TGTGCCAGCTCACCAGCTAGCAGCTCTGGAAACACCATATATTTT. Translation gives CASSPASSSGNTIYF.

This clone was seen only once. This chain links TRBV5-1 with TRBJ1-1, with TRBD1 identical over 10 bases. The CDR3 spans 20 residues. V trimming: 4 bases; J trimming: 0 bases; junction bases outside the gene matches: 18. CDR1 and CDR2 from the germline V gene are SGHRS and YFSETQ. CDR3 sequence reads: CASSPRPGTGVQSMNTEAFF. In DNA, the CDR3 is TGCGCCAGCAGCCCCCGTCCCGGGACAGGGGTCCAAAGCATGAACACTGAAGCTTTCTTT.

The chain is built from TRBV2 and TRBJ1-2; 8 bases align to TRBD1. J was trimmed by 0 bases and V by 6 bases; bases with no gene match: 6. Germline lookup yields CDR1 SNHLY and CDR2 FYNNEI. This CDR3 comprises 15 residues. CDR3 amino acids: CASRRQGSTNYGYTF. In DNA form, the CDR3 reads TGTGCCAGCAGACGACAGGGGTCCACTAACTATGGCTACACCTTC.

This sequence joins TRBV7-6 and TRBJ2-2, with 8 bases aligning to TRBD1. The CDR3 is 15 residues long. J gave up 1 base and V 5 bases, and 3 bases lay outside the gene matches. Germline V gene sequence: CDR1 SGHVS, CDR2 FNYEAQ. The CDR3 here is CASSVTGVNTGELFF. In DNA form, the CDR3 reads TGTGCCAGCAGCGTGACAGGGGTGAACACCGGGGAGCTGTTTTTT. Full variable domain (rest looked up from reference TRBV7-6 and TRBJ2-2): GAGVSQSPRYKVTKRGQDVALRCDPISGHVSLYWYRQALGQGPEFLTYFNYEAQQDKSGLPNDRFSAERPEGSISTLTIQRTEQRDSAMYRCASSVTGVNTGELFFGEGSRLTVL.

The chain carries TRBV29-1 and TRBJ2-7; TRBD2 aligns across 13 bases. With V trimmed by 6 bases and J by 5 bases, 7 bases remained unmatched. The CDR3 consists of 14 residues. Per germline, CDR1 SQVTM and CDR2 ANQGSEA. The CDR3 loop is CSVQGLAGADEQYF. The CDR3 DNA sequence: TGCAGCGTCCAAGGACTAGCGGGAGCGGACGAGCAGTACTTC.

CDR3 protein: CASSQGGSGGYNEQFF. The CDR3 region has the DNA TGTGCCAGCAGCCAAGGGGGTAGCGGGGGTTACAATGAGCAGTTCTTC. The chain is built from TRBV3-1 (or the pseudogene TRBV3-2) and TRBJ2-1; 9 nucleotides agree with TRBD2. V trimming: 1 base; J trimming: 4 bases; junction bases outside the gene matches: 5. Looked up from germline, CDR1 is LGHDT and CDR2 is YNNKEL (reference sequence). CDR3 length: 16 amino acids.

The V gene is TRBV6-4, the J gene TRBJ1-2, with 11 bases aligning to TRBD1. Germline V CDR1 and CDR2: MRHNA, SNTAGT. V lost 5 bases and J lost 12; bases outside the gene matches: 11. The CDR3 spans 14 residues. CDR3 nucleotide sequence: TGTGCCAGCAGTCCAAACCCGGGACAGGGGGTACACACCTTC. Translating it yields CASSPNPGQGVHTF.

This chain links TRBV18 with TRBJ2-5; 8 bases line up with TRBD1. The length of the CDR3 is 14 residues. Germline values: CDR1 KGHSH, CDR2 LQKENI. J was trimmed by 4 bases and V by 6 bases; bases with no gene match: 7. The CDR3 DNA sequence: TGTGCCAGCTCCCAGGGGGCAGGGCGAGAGACCCAGTACTTC. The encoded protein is CASSQGAGRETQYF. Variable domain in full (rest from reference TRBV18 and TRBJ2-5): NAGVMQNPRHLVRRRGQEARLRCSPMKGHSHVYWYRQLPEEGLKFMVYLQKENIIDESGMPKERFSAEFPKEGPSILRIQQVVRGDSAAYFCASSQGAGRETQYFGPGTRLLVL.

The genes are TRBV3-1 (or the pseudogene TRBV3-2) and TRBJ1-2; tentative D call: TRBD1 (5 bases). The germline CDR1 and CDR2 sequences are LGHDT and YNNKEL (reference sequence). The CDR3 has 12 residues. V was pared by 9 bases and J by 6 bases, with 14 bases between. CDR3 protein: CASNYGGNGYTF. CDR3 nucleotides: TGTGCCAGTAACTATGGGGGGAATGGCTACACCTTC.

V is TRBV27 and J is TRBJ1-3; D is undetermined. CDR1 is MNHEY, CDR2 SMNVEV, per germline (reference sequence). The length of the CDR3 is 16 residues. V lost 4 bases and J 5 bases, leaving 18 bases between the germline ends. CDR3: CASSSLSGVYRNTIYF. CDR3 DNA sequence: TGTGCCAGCAGTTCTTTATCCGGAGTATATCGAAACACCATATATTTT.

The CDR3 DNA reads as TGCGCCAGCAACCCACGGGAGAGCGAAGGAACCGGGGAGCTGTTTTTT. Amino acids: CASNPRESEGTGELFF. V is TRBV5-1 and J is TRBJ2-2; maybe TRBD2 (6 bases). CDR3 length equals 16 residues. Per germline, CDR1 SGHRS and CDR2 YFSETQ. The V end was cut by 6 bases, the J end by 5 bases, with 20 bases between.

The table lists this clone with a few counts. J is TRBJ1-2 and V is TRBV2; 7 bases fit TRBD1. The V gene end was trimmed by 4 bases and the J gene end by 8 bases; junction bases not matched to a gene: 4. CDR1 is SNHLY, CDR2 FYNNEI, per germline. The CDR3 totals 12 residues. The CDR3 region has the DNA TGTGCCAGCAGTGGACAGGGCTGGGGCTACACCTTC. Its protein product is CASSGQGWGYTF.